The T cell receptor (beta chain) described here comes from a study of blood T cell repertoires in COVID-19 (dated by TCRdb to the early 2020s). Notes on the research overall: The collaborator samples originated in the United States, Italy and Spain and spanned the acute and convalescent phases of COVID-19. Samples came from the ongoing ImmuneRACE study (first 160 participants) plus 1,254 subjects from 6 global collaborators. The prospective study material was composed of cDNA or gDNA derived from T cells, B-cell-depleted T cells, or PBMCs. Where HLA class I and class II types were available, the types were taken from metadata supplied by the sample provider, not from assay-based typing. The repertoires were made available in a free public database intended to serve as a resource for research on the immune response to SARS-CoV-2. Nearly every sample came with metadata listing a de-identified subject ID, COVID-19 status, age in years and sex. Deeply sampled blood TCRbeta repertoires from subjects exposed to, actively infected with, or recovered from COVID-19 were included in the dataset. The study at large found these results: The amount of clinical and demographic metadata varied by source and participant and was provided uncurated.

With respect to this clone: Its cognate antigen has yet to be identified. Qualities for individual bases were not recorded, and no much larger clone is one base off.

CDR1 SGHAT and CDR2 FQDESV were looked up in the germline V gene (reference sequence). From the cysteine through the phenylalanine, the CDR3 covers 15 amino acids. Solely the CDR3 DNA is kept, with 45 bases framed from the first base. Compared with germline, V lacks 2 bases and J lacks 7 bases; bases without a gene match: 3. The immunoSEQ Assay, a bias-controlled multiplex PCR, was used to amplify TCRbeta CDR3 regions from genomic DNA. In the authors' own workflow: The number of nucleated cells in each sample was estimated by amplification of reference gene primers within the assay. To quantify the absolute abundance of each unique TCRbeta CDR3 rearrangement, sequence reads were collapsed and filtered. For each sample, productive Simpson clonality was calculated as the square root of Simpson's diversity index across productive rearrangements. TCRdb mirrors the immuneACCESS table, restricted to in-frame sequences. Some clones are absent from its copies; in checked studies, under half trace to an unresolved V gene, and the reason for the others is unknown. The V and J calls and clone size are taken from that table; D and trimming were inferred from the DNA. Recorded for this sample are approximately 300,000 clones; 90% of them occurred a single time. Roughly 7% of the sample is in the top ten clones.

In Seattle, one collaborating source enrolled patients while the infection was active and tracked those patients longitudinally over the course of disease. Each collaborating institution followed its own protocols to collect whole blood in K2EDTA tubes. For TCRbeta analysis, collaborator samples were shipped as frozen whole blood, as isolated PBMCs, or as DNA extracted from either sample type. The receptor comes from a woman aged 30 to 39 with COVID-19, enrolled during active disease. The sample was peripheral blood. The chain uses TRBV11-1 and TRBJ2-1, with 12 junctional bases fitting TRBD2. Here the CDR3 is given as CASSLRTSGMNEQFF. The DNA sequence follows: TGTGCCAGCAGCTTAAGGACTAGCGGGATGAATGAGCAGTTCTTC. With the rest looked up from the reference TRBV11-1 and TRBJ2-1 genes rather than sequenced, the full variable domain is EAEVAQSPRYKITEKSQAVAFWCDPISGHATLYWYRQILGQGPELLVQFQDESVVDDSQLPKDRFSAERLKGVDSTLKIQPAELGDSAMYLCASSLRTSGMNEQFFGPGTRLTVL.